The entry that follows covers one TCR beta chain sequence. The CDR3 extends over 15 amino acids. V lost 4 bases to trimming and J lost 6 bases; unmatched junction nucleotides: 8. The germline gives CDR1 MDHEN, CDR2 SYDVKM. PBMC DNA, left unsorted, was sequenced on ten immunoSEQ deep assay plates. Data came from immunoSEQ multiplex PCR; TCRdb stores just in-frame clones and leaves some out. Found here are hundreds of thousands of clones, 70% to 80% of them singletons; the top ten hold roughly 13%. These data originate in a study of shared clonotypes between healthy human individuals. The study drew its donors from healthy HIV-negative adults without recent acute infections or vaccinations. Only Caucasian adults living in Nashville, Tennessee served as donors. The unsorted samples took about 90 million PBMCs to get genomic DNA.

This chain connects TRBV28 to TRBJ2-2; 7 nucleotides agree with TRBD1. Sequenced material: PBMCs. The TCR was taken from a woman between 35 and 50 years old in good health. Some clones in this sample may be carry-over from other donors' samples. The CDR3 loop is CASSSDRVVSGELFF. As DNA, the CDR3 is TGTGCCAGCAGTTCTGACAGGGTTGTTTCCGGGGAGCTGTTTTTT. The full variable domain, with the rest looked up from reference TRBV28 and TRBJ2-2, is DVKVTQSSRYLVKRTGEKVFLECVQDMDHENMFWYRQDPGLGLRLIYFSYDVKMKEKGDIPEGYSVSREKKERFSLILESASTNQTSMYLCASSSDRVVSGELFFGEGSRLTVL.